This is a list of T cell receptor beta chains from one sample in a study of blood T cell repertoires in COVID-19. This table comes from immunoSEQ multiplex PCR, and its TCRdb copy is limited to in-frame clones, with some not included. In the table there are approximately 130,000 clones, 77% of which are singletons. Material: peripheral blood. The receptor source for this set is a man older than 75 with acute or convalescent COVID-19. Each CDR3 is given without its conserved first and last residue. Fields, in order: J gene, V gene, CDR3 protein.

TRBJ2-3	TRBV11-3	ASSLYSTDTQY
TRBJ2-3	TRBV4-2	ASSQERMRIPGEGNTQY
TRBJ1-3	TRBV19	ASRMDILTGNTIY
TRBJ2-7	TRBV19	ASRTAGTGEYEQY
TRBJ1-1	TRBV3-1/TRBV3-2	ASSRGQGSNTEAF
TRBJ2-2	TRBV6-1	ASSEQGQAFTGELF
TRBJ1-4	TRBV11-2	ASSLQLRTGTGVEKLF
TRBJ1-5	TRBV27	ASSTTWGGVYSNQPQH
TRBJ1-5	TRBV28	ASSFLLSGQPQH
TRBJ1-3	TRBV18	ASSPQTRSSGNTIY
TRBJ2-2	TRBV12-2	ASRNSPERGSTGELF
TRBJ2-3	TRBV15	ATSPRSTDTQY
TRBJ1-1	TRBV6-5	ASRQLRGIAF
TRBJ2-7	TRBV7-9	ASSLTTAYEQY
TRBJ2-5	TRBV18	ASSPLSGRETQY
TRBJ2-3	TRBV7-9	ASSLNRTGGLNTDTQY
TRBJ2-3	TRBV21-1	ASSTPGLAGRTDTQY
TRBJ2-2	TRBV6-5	AAGAGLFRTGELF
TRBJ1-5	TRBV6-5	ASTASGGNQPQH
TRBJ1-4	TRBV9	ASSTRQGRNEKLF
TRBJ1-1	TRBV4-1	ASSQAGGINTEAF
TRBJ1-2	TRBV6-6	ASSNPGQGFYGYT
TRBJ2-7	TRBV2	ASRLAGDSYEQY
TRBJ2-3	TRBV7-2	ASSLRGRRTDTQY
TRBJ2-3	TRBV5-1	ASSLMSSTDTQY
TRBJ1-6	TRBV5-1	ASSLRGGYNSPLH
TRBJ2-1	TRBV19	ASKSDPTSHNEQF
TRBJ2-7	TRBV5-1	ASSLRGTNYEQY
TRBJ1-4	TRBV5-1	ASSLSGTVNEKLF
TRBJ2-7	TRBV6-2/TRBV6-3	ASRPRRESLLEQY
TRBJ1-5	TRBV6-6	ASSLDRNQPQH
TRBJ1-1	TRBV18	ASSPTPLVRGNTEAF
TRBJ1-3	TRBV5-1	ASRSEIGNTIY
TRBJ1-2	TRBV29-1	RSKFRR
TRBJ2-7	TRBV7-9	ASSPGEGVYEQY
TRBJ2-1	TRBV2	ASTELTAYNEQF
TRBJ1-1	TRBV12-3/TRBV12-4	ASSLRNTEAF
TRBJ2-1	TRBV5-6	ASSLPVQDEQF
TRBJ2-2	TRBV7-9	ASSLTGEGEGSRLF
TRBJ2-3	TRBV7-2	ASSLGGTGGDTQY
TRBJ1-2	TRBV5-1	ASSLVGATGNGYT
TRBJ2-3	TRBV10-3	ATRQAAPVDTQY
TRBJ2-3	TRBV28	ASSLWTSGGVPDTQY
TRBJ1-1	TRBV5-1	ASSLAARGNLNTEAF
TRBJ1-4	TRBV13	ASSFRGFKEKLF
TRBJ2-1	TRBV19	ASSNLARSYNEQF
TRBJ2-7	TRBV5-1	ASRAPGQSYEQY
TRBJ1-1	TRBV7-3	ASSLKASAEAF
TRBJ2-5	TRBV19	ASSPDRVETQY
TRBJ1-2	TRBV12-3/TRBV12-4	ASSRQGSYGYT
TRBJ1-3	TRBV18	ASSPAGSSGNTIY
TRBJ1-1	TRBV28	ASSLGARFTEAF
TRBJ1-1	TRBV20-1	SASDPDTEAF
TRBJ2-3	TRBV28	ASSFLGTGKGDTQY